This TCR beta chain is drawn from a study of shared clonotypes between healthy human individuals. Naive CD8 cells were CD45RO-negative, positively selected for CCR7, excluding terminally differentiated effector memory CD45RA+ cells. All donors were healthy HIV-negative adults lacking recent acute infections or vaccinations. There are 14 residues in the CDR3. The germline gives CDR1 MNHNS, CDR2 SASEGT. With 6 bases removed from V and 1 base from J, the gap between germline ends came to 9 bases. Genomic DNA per cell subset filled all wells of several immunoSEQ plates. Clones were sequenced by immunoSEQ multiplex PCR, and TCRdb holds only the in-frame ones, with some missing. Of hundreds of thousands of clones detected, roughly 98% appear once; the ten largest clones hold approximately 0.33%.

The sequence derives from a man younger than 45 in good health. This chain joins TRBV6-1 and TRBJ2-2; no reliable D call. The sample comprised naive CD8+ T cells sorted from blood. CDR3 sequence (DNA): TGTGCCAGCAGCCGCCTACGGAACACCGGGGAGCTGTTTTTT. Translated: CASSRLRNTGELFF.